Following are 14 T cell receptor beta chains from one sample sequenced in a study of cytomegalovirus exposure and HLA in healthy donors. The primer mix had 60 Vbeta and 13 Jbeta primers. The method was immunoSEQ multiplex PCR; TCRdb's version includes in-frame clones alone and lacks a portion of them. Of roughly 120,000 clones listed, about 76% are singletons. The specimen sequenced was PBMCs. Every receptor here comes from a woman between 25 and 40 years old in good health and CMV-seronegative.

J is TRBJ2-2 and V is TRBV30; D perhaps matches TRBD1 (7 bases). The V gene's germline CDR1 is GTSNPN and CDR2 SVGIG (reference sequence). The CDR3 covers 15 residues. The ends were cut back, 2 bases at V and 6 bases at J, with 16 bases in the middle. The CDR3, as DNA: TGTGCCTGGAGTTTACGCGGGACAGTCCCCGGGGAGCTGTTTTTT. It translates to CAWSLRGTVPGELFF. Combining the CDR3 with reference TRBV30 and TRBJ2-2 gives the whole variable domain SQTIHQWPATLVQPVGSPLSLECTVEGTSNPNLYWYRQAAGRGLQLLFYSVGIGQISSEVPQNLSASRPQDRQFILSSKKLLLSDSGFYLCAWSLRGTVPGELFFGEGSRLTVL.

CDR3 in DNA: TGTGCCAGTAGTATAACAGGTGACGCTACCGGGGAGCTGTTTTTT. Translated, it gives CASSITGDATGELFF. The rearrangement links TRBV19 to TRBJ2-2, with D possibly being TRBD1 (5 bases). This CDR3 region has 15 residues. Trimming took off 2 bases at V and 5 bases at J, with 12 bases between the two ends. Germline assignment: CDR1 LNHDA and CDR2 SQIVND (reference sequence).

The CDR3 sequence is CASSRSFLAGRGADTQYF. In DNA, the CDR3 is TGTGCCAGCAGCCGGAGTTTTTTGGCGGGCCGTGGGGCAGATACGCAGTATTTT. V usage is TRBV11-2 and J usage is TRBJ2-3, with D tentatively TRBD2 (5 bases). The CDR3 length is 18 residues. V lost 5 bases and J lost 4, with 25 bases in between. Germline V gene data show CDR1 as SGHAT and CDR2 as FQNNGV.

The CDR3 DNA is TGTGCCAGCAGCTTGGACCCGGGTAGTGGGGCCAACGTCCTGACTTTC. Protein product: CASSLDPGSGANVLTF. The V gene is TRBV5-4, the J gene TRBJ2-6; D remains ambiguous. The V and J ends lost 0 bases and 3 bases respectively, with 10 bases between them. Per the germline V gene, CDR1 is SGHNT and CDR2 is YYREEE (reference sequence). The CDR3 is 16 residues long.

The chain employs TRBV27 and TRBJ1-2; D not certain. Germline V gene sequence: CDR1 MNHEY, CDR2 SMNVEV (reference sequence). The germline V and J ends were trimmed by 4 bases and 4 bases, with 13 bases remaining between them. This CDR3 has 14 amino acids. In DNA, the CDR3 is TGTGCCAGCAGTTCCCCCGAAAATAGCTATGGCTACACCTTC. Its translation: CASSSPENSYGYTF.

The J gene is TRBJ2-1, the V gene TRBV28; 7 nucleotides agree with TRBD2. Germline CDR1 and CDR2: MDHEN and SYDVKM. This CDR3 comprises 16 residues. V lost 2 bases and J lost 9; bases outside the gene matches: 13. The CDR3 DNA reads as TGTGCCAGCAGTTTACCCCCCGGGGGAGGGGCGCGTGAGCAGTTCTTC. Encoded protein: CASSLPPGGGAREQFF.

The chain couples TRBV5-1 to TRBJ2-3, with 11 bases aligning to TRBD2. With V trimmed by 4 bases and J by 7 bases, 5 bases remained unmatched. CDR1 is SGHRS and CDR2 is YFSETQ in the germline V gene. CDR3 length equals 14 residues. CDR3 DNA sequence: TGCGCCAGCAGCGAGGCTAGCGGGAGGTATACGCAGTATTTT. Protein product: CASSEASGRYTQYF.

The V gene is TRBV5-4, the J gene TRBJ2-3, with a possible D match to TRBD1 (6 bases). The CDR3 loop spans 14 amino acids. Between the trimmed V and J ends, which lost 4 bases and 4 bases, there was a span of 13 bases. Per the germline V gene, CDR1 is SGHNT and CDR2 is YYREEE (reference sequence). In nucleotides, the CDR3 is TGTGCCAGCAGCGGGATGGGGGCTTCAGATACGCAGTATTTT. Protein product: CASSGMGASDTQYF.

This chain's CDR3 is CASSAIQGASGANVLTF. As DNA, the CDR3 is TGTGCCAGCTCAGCTATACAGGGGGCGTCTGGGGCCAACGTCCTGACTTTC. The rearrangement uses TRBV18 and TRBJ2-6; 9 nucleotides match TRBD1. The CDR3 runs to 17 residues. CDR1 KGHSH and CDR2 LQKENI come from the germline V gene. Losses at the gene ends were 5 bases for V and 1 base for J; bases not matched to a gene: 6.

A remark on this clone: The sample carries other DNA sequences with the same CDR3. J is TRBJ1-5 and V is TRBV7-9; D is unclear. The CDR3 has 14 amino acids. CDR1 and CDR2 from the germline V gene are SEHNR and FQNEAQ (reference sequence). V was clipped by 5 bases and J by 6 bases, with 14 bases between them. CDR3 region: CASSPNRDLQPQHF. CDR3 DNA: TGTGCCAGCAGCCCAAACCGGGATCTTCAGCCCCAGCATTTT.

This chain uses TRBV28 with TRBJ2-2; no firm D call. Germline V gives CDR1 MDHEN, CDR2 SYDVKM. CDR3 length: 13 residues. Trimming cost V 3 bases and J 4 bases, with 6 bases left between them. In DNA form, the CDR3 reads TGTGCCAGCAGTTTTGCGGTCACCGGGGAGCTGTTTTTT. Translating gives CASSFAVTGELFF.

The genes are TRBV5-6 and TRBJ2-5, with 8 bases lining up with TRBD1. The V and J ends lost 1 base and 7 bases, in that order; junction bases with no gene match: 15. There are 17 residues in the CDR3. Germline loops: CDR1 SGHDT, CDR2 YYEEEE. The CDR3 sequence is CASSLKNGDRLAGTQYF. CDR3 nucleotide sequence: TGTGCCAGCAGCTTGAAAAACGGGGACAGGCTCGCTGGGACCCAGTACTTC. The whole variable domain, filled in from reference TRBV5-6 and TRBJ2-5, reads DAGVTQSPTHLIKTRGQQVTLRCSPKSGHDTVSWYQQALGQGPQFIFQYYEEEERQRGNFPDRFSGHQFPNYSSELNVNALLLGDSALYLCASSLKNGDRLAGTQYFGPGTRLLVL.

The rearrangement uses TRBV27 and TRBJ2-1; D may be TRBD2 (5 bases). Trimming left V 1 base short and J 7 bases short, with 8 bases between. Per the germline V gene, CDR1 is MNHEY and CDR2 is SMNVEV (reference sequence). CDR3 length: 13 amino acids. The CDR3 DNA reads TGTGCCAGCAGTTTATTCGGGGAAAATGAGCAGTTCTTC. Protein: CASSLFGENEQFF.

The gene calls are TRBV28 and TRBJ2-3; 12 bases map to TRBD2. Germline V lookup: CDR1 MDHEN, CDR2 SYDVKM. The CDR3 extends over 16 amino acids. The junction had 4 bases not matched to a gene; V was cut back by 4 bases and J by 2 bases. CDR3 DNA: TGTGCCAGCAGTTCTGGACTAGCGGGGCACACAGATACGCAGTATTTT. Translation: CASSSGLAGHTDTQYF.